The 27 T cell receptor beta chains presented below share a single source sample, sequenced in a study of T cells in Graves' hyperthyroidism and ophthalmopathy. What was amplified from RNA transcripts were TCR beta CDR3 regions. TCR CDR3 regions were first amplified by RT-PCR with HTBI primers. TCRdb reprocessed the multiplex PCR reads via MiXCR and lists one record per CDR3 protein. The repertoire includes about 47,000 distinct CDR3 sequences, 54% of them detected once, and 30% to 40% sits in the top ten. Material: peripheral blood or thyroid tissue (not recorded which). Source of these receptors: a man aged 18 to 29 with Graves' hyperthyroidism.

The chain is built from TRBV6-1 and TRBJ1-5, with D possibly matching TRBD1 (5 bases). Germline V lookup: CDR1 MNHNS, CDR2 SASEGT. V was pared by 4 bases and J by 6 bases, with 13 bases between. This CDR3 is 14 amino acids long. The CDR3 sequence: CASSAGGQGQPQHF. As DNA, the CDR3 is TGTGCCAGCAGTGCGGGAGGTCAGGGTCAGCCCCAGCATTTT.

This clonotype has a single count. The V and J genes are TRBV10-3 and TRBJ1-5; D is undetermined. Germline V gene lookup returns CDR1 ENHRY and CDR2 SYGVKD. The V end lost 2 bases, the J end lost 0 bases, and 11 bases lay between the germline ends. The CDR3 totals 16 residues. The CDR3 nucleotides are TGTGCCATCAGTGAGGCAGGAGGGCATAGCAATCAGCCCCAGCATTTT. The encoded protein is CAISEAGGHSNQPQHF.

This chain joins TRBV7-2 and TRBJ1-4; TRBD1 agrees at 7 bases. The CDR3 extends over 15 amino acids. Germline CDR1 and CDR2: SGHTA and FQGNSA. Trimming took 2 bases from V and 5 from J; bases not matched to a gene: 5. The CDR3 sequence: CASSLPQGPNEKLFF. The CDR3 DNA reads as TGTGCCAGCAGCTTACCACAGGGGCCAAATGAAAAACTGTTTTTT.

This clonotype came up once. A much larger clone lies one base from this, so it may be a read error. This chain joins TRBV12-5 and TRBJ1-4; tentative D call: TRBD1 (6 bases). The CDR3 extends over 19 amino acids. Germline CDR1 reads LGHNT; CDR2 reads FRNRAP. V lost 4 bases to trimming and J lost 7 bases, with 28 bases between them. The CDR3 reads CASGSVLFWDKGEGEKLFF. The DNA for the CDR3 is TGTGCTAGTGGTTCGGTACTGTTTTGGGACAAAGGGGAAGGTGAAAAACTGTTTTTT. The full variable domain, rest sourced from reference TRBV12-5 and TRBJ1-4, is DARVTQTPRHKVTEMGQEVTMRCQPILGHNTVFWYRQTMMQGLELLAYFRNRAPLDDSGMPKDRFSAEMPDATLATLKIQPSEPRDSAVYFCASGSVLFWDKGEGEKLFFGSGTQLSVL.

This clonotype was counted many times. The rearrangement joins TRBV7-9 to TRBJ2-7; 7 bases are shared with TRBD2. V gave up 5 bases and J gave up 8 bases; unmatched junction bases: 6. Germline V lookup: CDR1 SEHNR, CDR2 FQNEAQ (reference sequence). CDR3 length: 12 residues. The DNA of the CDR3 is TGTGCCAGCAGCCCCAGGACTAGACAGCAGTACTTC. Its translation: CASSPRTRQQYF.

The genes are TRBV2 and TRBJ1-2, with 7 nucleotides matching TRBD1. CDR3 length: 15 amino acids. From germline, CDR1 is SNHLY and CDR2 FYNNEI. Trimming removed 3 bases from V and 4 bases from J; junction bases left unmatched: 8. CDR3 region: CASSDPGTAIYGYTF. The CDR3 bases are TGTGCCAGCAGTGATCCCGGGACAGCTATCTATGGCTACACCTTC.

About this clonotype itself: This CDR3 is missing its conserved last phenylalanine or tryptophan, likely due to a read error. V and J are TRBV5-6 and TRBJ1-1; D remains ambiguous. In germline, CDR1 is SGHDT, CDR2 YYEEEE. V lost 4 bases and J lost 0, with 13 bases in between. The CDR3 loop spans 15 amino acids. As DNA, the CDR3 is TGTGCCAGCAGCCCCTCTCCCTGGATGAACACTGAAGCTTTCCTT. It is translated as CASSPSPWMNTEAFL.

This clonotype has a count of ten or more. The J gene is TRBJ1-5, the V gene TRBV11-3; TRBD1 might be the D (6 bases). The CDR3 sequence is 16 residues long. Germline values: CDR1 SGHNT, CDR2 YENEEA. Trimming pared 5 bases from V and 5 bases from J, leaving 19 bases between. The CDR3 DNA reads TGTGCCAGCAGCAACGAGGGGGTCAGCCCTTATCAGCCCCAGCATTTT. Its protein product is CASSNEGVSPYQPQHF.

This clonotype has a single count. The CDR3 DNA reads TGTGCCAGCAGCGCGAAGCGACGGGGACAGGGCCAGTACTTC. As protein: CASSAKRRGQGQYF. This chain links TRBV2 with TRBJ2-7; 9 bases fit TRBD1. Looked up from germline, CDR1 is SNHLY and CDR2 is FYNNEI. The CDR3 consists of 14 residues. V shed 6 bases and J 10 bases; nucleotides not matched to a gene: 13.

This clonotype was detected many times. J is TRBJ2-5 and V is TRBV20-1, with D possibly TRBD2 on 6 matching bases. Germline V gene sequence: CDR1 DFQATT, CDR2 SNEGSKA (reference sequence). There are 15 residues in the CDR3. V lost 7 bases, J lost 2 bases, and 20 bases lay in between. In DNA, the CDR3 is TGCAGTGTAACCCGGGGACTGCCTTCTCAAGAGACCCAGTACTTC. Translation gives CSVTRGLPSQETQYF.

The chain links TRBV2 to TRBJ1-1; D gene ambiguous. Trimming stripped 7 bases from V and 6 bases from J, with 15 bases between. CDR1 and CDR2 (germline): SNHLY, FYNNEI. The CDR3 spans 13 residues. CDR3 in DNA: TGTGCCAGCACCGACTGGACCTCCGCTGAAGCTTTCTTT. Amino acids: CASTDWTSAEAFF.

V is TRBV20-1 and J is TRBJ2-5, with D perhaps matching TRBD2 (7 bases). Trimming stripped 6 bases from V and 4 bases from J, with 18 bases between. The germline V gene encodes CDR1 DFQATT and CDR2 SNEGSKA (reference sequence). The CDR3 extends over 14 amino acids. CDR3 in amino acids: CSAFGGGGRETQYF. The CDR3 DNA reads TGCAGTGCCTTCGGTGGCGGGGGCCGAGAGACCCAGTACTTC.

This clonotype was observed at least ten times. The V call is TRBV5-1, the J call TRBJ2-5, with 8 bases matching TRBD2. Germline lookup yields CDR1 SGHRS and CDR2 YFSETQ. The CDR3 extends over 15 amino acids. With 0 bases clipped from V and 2 bases from J, the junction kept 3 bases outside the gene matches. The CDR3 nucleotides are TGCGCCAGCAGCTTGGATAGCGGGACACAAGAGACCCAGTACTTC. Translated, it gives CASSLDSGTQETQYF.

This clonotype was seen many times. This chain uses TRBV24-1 with TRBJ2-5; D gene uncertain. Per the germline V gene, CDR1 is KGHDR and CDR2 is SFDVKD. The CDR3 spans 14 residues. Trimming left V 5 bases short and J 2 bases short, with 11 bases between. CDR3 nucleotides: TGTGCCACCAGTGGGACGTCTTCGCAAGAGACCCAGTACTTC. Amino acids: CATSGTSSQETQYF.

V gene TRBV7-3 combines with J gene TRBJ1-1, with no clear D. V was cut by 3 bases and J by 4 bases, with 9 bases left in between. CDR3 length: 13 amino acids. Germline CDR1 SGHTA, CDR2 FQGTGA. Here the CDR3 reads CASSLAVGTEAFF. In DNA form, the CDR3 reads TGTGCCAGCAGCTTGGCGGTGGGCACTGAAGCTTTCTTT.

The rearrangement uses TRBV29-1 and TRBJ2-5; 12 nucleotides line up with TRBD2. V gave up 7 bases and J gave up 0 bases; unmatched junction bases: 15. This CDR3 has 18 amino acids. The germline V gene encodes CDR1 SQVTM and CDR2 ANQGSEA. As DNA, the CDR3 is TGCAGCGCTCCACTAGCGGGAGGTGGGAACGCTCACCAAGAGACCCAGTACTTC. It is translated as CSAPLAGGGNAHQETQYF. The full variable domain, with the rest looked up from reference TRBV29-1 and TRBJ2-5, is SAVISQKPSRDICQRGTSLTIQCQVDSQVTMMFWYRQQPGQSLTLIATANQGSEATYESGFVIDKFPISRPNLTFSTLTVSNMSPEDSSIYLCSAPLAGGGNAHQETQYFGPGTRLLVL.

This clonotype was counted at least ten times. This chain connects TRBV10-3 to TRBJ1-1, with 8 positions matching TRBD1. Germline-derived CDR1 and CDR2 are ENHRY and SYGVKD. V shed 6 bases and J 3 bases; nucleotides not matched to a gene: 9. CDR3 size: 15 residues. The CDR3 reads CAIRETGEGDTEAFF. Written as DNA, the CDR3 is TGTGCCATCAGGGAGACAGGGGAGGGAGACACTGAAGCTTTCTTT.

Concerning this clonotype itself: The missing conserved phenylalanine or tryptophan at the end of this CDR3 makes a read error likely. The V call is TRBV7-9, the J call TRBJ2-5, with D unclear. The CDR3 runs to 14 residues. CDR1 and CDR2 (germline): SEHNR, FQNEAQ (reference sequence). The ends were cut back, 1 base at V and 1 base at J, with 7 bases in the middle. The CDR3 DNA reads TGTGCCAGCAGCTTAGTGCAGGCCCAAGAGACCCAGTACCTC. Its translation: CASSLVQAQETQYL.

This clonotype showed up just a few times. V usage is TRBV6-5 and J usage is TRBJ2-3; no definite D call. V shed 7 bases and J shed 8 bases, with 7 bases lying between them. The CDR3 is made up of 10 amino acids. Germline CDR1 and CDR2: MNHEY and SVGAGI. The CDR3 protein is CASNPVTQYF. The CDR3 coding sequence is TGTGCCAGCAATCCCGTTACGCAGTATTTT.

The chain uses TRBV24-1 and TRBJ1-4; 7 bases align to TRBD1. The CDR3 runs to 17 residues. V was pared by 4 bases and J by 0 bases, with 7 bases of the junction left unmatched. Germline V gives CDR1 KGHDR, CDR2 SFDVKD. The CDR3, as DNA: TGTGCCACCAGTGAGCCGGGACAGACTGCAACTAATGAAAAACTGTTTTTT. Translating gives CATSEPGQTATNEKLFF.

This clonotype was seen many times. This chain uses TRBV7-6 with TRBJ2-7, with D maybe TRBD1 (6 bases). The CDR3 runs to 15 residues. The germline V gene has CDR1 SGHVS and CDR2 FNYEAQ. Trimming took off 2 bases at V and 2 bases at J, with 13 bases between the two ends. The CDR3 sequence: CASSLRPGQTYEQYF. The CDR3 DNA follows: TGTGCCAGCAGCTTACGCCCAGGACAGACCTACGAGCAGTACTTC.

This clonotype was counted many times. V usage is TRBV6-5 and J usage is TRBJ2-2; no firm D call. V lost 6 bases and J 7 bases, leaving 12 bases between the germline ends. The CDR3 loop spans 13 amino acids. Germline values: CDR1 MNHEY, CDR2 SVGAGI. The CDR3: CASSPLLNGELFF. DNA for the CDR3: TGTGCCAGCAGCCCGCTCCTTAACGGGGAGCTGTTTTTT.

The J gene is TRBJ1-1, the V gene TRBV29-1; D gene ambiguous. Germline assignment: CDR1 SQVTM and CDR2 ANQGSEA. This CDR3 contains 12 residues. The germline V and J ends were trimmed by 6 bases and 0 bases, with 8 bases remaining between them. The CDR3 loop is CSVWTLNTEAFF. For the CDR3, the DNA is TGCAGCGTCTGGACCTTGAACACTGAAGCTTTCTTT.

The chain recombines TRBV12-3 or TRBV12-4 with TRBJ2-7; possibly TRBD2 for D (6 bases). CDR3 size: 13 residues. V lost 6 bases, J lost 2 bases, and 11 bases lay in between. The CDR3 region has the DNA TGTGCCAGCAGGGGCGGGACGACCTACGAGCAGTACGTC. This codes for CASRGGTTYEQYV.

As regards this clonotype: The CDR3 does not close with the conserved phenylalanine or tryptophan, likely indicating a read error. It is unclear where the CDR3 begins or ends on the DNA, so no DNA is shown, and the CDR3 is as TCRdb lists it. The V and J genes are TRBV5-1 and TRBJ1-1. Germline CDR1 reads SGHRS; CDR2 reads YFSETQ. Termini included, the CDR3 measures 8 amino acids. CDR3 in amino acids: CASSFQGG.

This clonotype was detected ten times or more. The chain carries TRBV9 and TRBJ2-3; the D is unclear. CDR1 and CDR2 (germline): SGDLS, YYNGEE. CDR3 size: 11 residues. V was cut by 3 bases and J by 6 bases, with 5 bases left in between. In DNA form, the CDR3 reads TGTGCCAGCAGCGCGGTTGATACGCAGTATTTT. Protein product: CASSAVDTQYF.

V and J are TRBV20-1 and TRBJ1-6, with 7 bases matching TRBD1. The J segment lost 4 bases and the V segment lost 0 bases, leaving 6 bases of the junction unmatched. The V gene's germline CDR1 is DFQATT and CDR2 SNEGSKA (reference sequence). The CDR3 consists of 16 residues. The CDR3 loop reads CSARDRDRLYNSPLHF. CDR3 coding DNA: TGCAGTGCTAGAGACCGGGACAGATTGTATAATTCACCCCTCCACTTT.